This entry features one T cell receptor beta chain sequence. The antigen is not known. PCR primers comprised 60 Vbeta and 13 Jbeta primers. Some clones are missing from TCRdb's copy, which holds only in-frame ones; the method was immunoSEQ multiplex PCR. The sample has about 140,000 clones, around 83% seen once; the top ten hold less than 10%. The entry originates in a study of cytomegalovirus exposure and HLA in healthy donors. Study-wide results and caveats: Accounts indicate the classifier identified cytomegalovirus status with strong specificity and sensitivity. The CMV antigen specificity of three CMV-associated chains was confirmed through in vitro analysis.

The sequence derives from a woman aged 45-59 years in good health and CMV-seropositive. Sample: PBMCs.

DNA for the CDR3: TGTGCCAGCAGTTTTTCCGGGGTCGGGGGCGGGGAGCTGTTTTTT. Protein: CASSFSGVGGGELFF. V gene TRBV27 combines with J gene TRBJ2-2; tentatively, D is TRBD2 (6 bases). The germline gives CDR1 MNHEY, CDR2 SMNVEV (reference sequence). Trimming left V 3 bases short and J 7 bases short, with 15 bases between. CDR3 length: 15 amino acids.